These 18 T cell receptor beta chains were sequenced from one sample in a study of T cells after yellow fever vaccination. Each CDR3 protein is one row after TCRdb ran MiXCR on the 5' RACE reads. This repertoire shows around 610,000 distinct CDR3 sequences, about 13% found once; its top ten account for roughly 13%. The starting material was PBMCs, obtained on the day of the yellow fever booster vaccination. The receptors stem from a man aged 25 to 40 who received the YFV17D yellow fever vaccine.

The chain couples TRBV30 to TRBJ1-1; the D gene is possibly TRBD1 (6 bases). Germline assignment: CDR1 GTSNPN and CDR2 SVGIG (reference sequence). V lost 0 bases to trimming and J lost 3 bases, with 14 bases between them. The CDR3 totals 15 residues. CDR3 region: CAWSVLDRTDTEAFF. The CDR3 DNA is TGTGCCTGGAGTGTACTCGACAGGACCGACACTGAAGCTTTCTTT. The full variable domain, in which reference TRBV30 and TRBJ1-1 provide the parts outside the CDR3, is SQTIHQWPATLVQPVGSPLSLECTVEGTSNPNLYWYRQAAGRGLQLLFYSVGIGQISSEVPQNLSASRPQDRQFILSSKKLLLSDSGFYLCAWSVLDRTDTEAFFGQGTRLTVV.

This clonotype was seen a handful of times. V gene TRBV30 combines with J gene TRBJ2-6, with D hard to call. Trimming removed 5 bases at V and 4 bases at J, with 3 bases between. CDR1 GTSNPN and CDR2 SVGIG come from the germline V gene (reference sequence). The CDR3 has 11 residues. The CDR3 is CAWVGANVLTF. The CDR3 coding sequence is TGTGCCTGGGTGGGGGCCAACGTCCTGACTTTC.

This clonotype was observed a handful of times. The V and J genes are TRBV12-3 or TRBV12-4 and TRBJ2-7; D gene unclear. The V end was cut by 3 bases, the J end by 3 bases, with 9 bases between. The CDR3 has 13 residues. The CDR3: CASSFAHGYEQYF. CDR3 nucleotide sequence: TGTGCCAGCAGTTTCGCCCACGGCTACGAGCAGTACTTC.

The V gene is TRBV7-2, the J gene TRBJ2-7; 8 bases line up with TRBD1. The CDR3 consists of 14 residues. Germline values: CDR1 SGHTA, CDR2 FQGNSA. Trimming at V came to 8 bases and at J to 3 bases, leaving 9 bases not matched to a gene. CDR3: CASSRTGHDYEQYF. The CDR3 bases are TGTGCCAGCTCTCGGACAGGGCACGACTACGAGCAGTACTTC.

The chain carries TRBV20-1 and TRBJ2-1; TRBD2 aligns across 10 bases. CDR3 length: 15 amino acids. The V segment lost 6 bases and the J segment 10 bases; nucleotides outside the gene matches: 15. The germline V gene encodes CDR1 DFQATT and CDR2 SNEGSKA (reference sequence). CDR3 nucleotides: TGCAGTGCCGACCTCGGGACTAGCGAACCCTTCGAGCAGTTCTTC. Its translation is CSADLGTSEPFEQFF.

In this sample, this clonotype turned up a few times. The rearrangement joins TRBV6-2 or TRBV6-3 to TRBJ2-3; possibly TRBD2 for D (6 bases). Germline lookup yields CDR1 MNHEY and CDR2 SVGEGT. The CDR3 sequence is 17 residues long. V lost 2 bases and J lost 0, with 15 bases in between. CDR3 in amino acids: CASSYPLGGLSTDTQYF. The CDR3 DNA is TGTGCCAGCAGTTACCCGCTAGGAGGGCTTAGCACAGATACGCAGTATTTT.

The J gene is TRBJ1-2, the V gene TRBV28, with TRBD1 matching over 8 bases. Germline V gene sequence: CDR1 MDHEN, CDR2 SYDVKM. The V gene end was trimmed by 5 bases and the J gene end by 4 bases; junction bases not matched to a gene: 9. The CDR3 is 15 amino acids. In nucleotides, the CDR3 is TGTGCCAGCAGTACGACAGGGGCCTTGTTCTATGGCTACACCTTC. This translates into CASSTTGALFYGYTF.

This clonotype was found a few times. The chain is built from TRBV7-8 and TRBJ2-5; the match to TRBD2 covers 7 bases. The trim removed 2 bases at V and 5 bases at J, leaving 11 bases unmatched. The CDR3 extends over 16 amino acids. Germline V gene data show CDR1 as SGHVS and CDR2 as FQNEAQ. CDR3 region: CASSLPALAYRETQYF. The CDR3 DNA is TGTGCCAGCAGCTTACCAGCACTAGCGTATCGGGAGACCCAGTACTTC.

This chain connects TRBV7-9 to TRBJ2-3, with TRBD2 identical over 11 bases. The CDR3 contains 15 residues. Losses at the gene ends were 6 bases for V and 4 bases for J; bases not matched to a gene: 6. In germline, CDR1 is SEHNR, CDR2 FQNEAQ (reference sequence). CDR3 region: CASSRLAGLADTQYF. For the CDR3, the DNA is TGTGCCAGCAGTCGACTAGCGGGGTTGGCAGATACGCAGTATTTT. Filled out from reference TRBV7-9 and TRBJ2-3, the complete variable domain reads DTGVSQNPRHKITKRGQNVTFRCDPISEHNRLYWYRQTLGQGPEFLTYFQNEAQLEKSRLLSDRFSAERPKGSFSTLEIQRTEQGDSAMYLCASSRLAGLADTQYFGPGTRLTVL.

This clonotype was counted between two and nine times. The J gene is TRBJ2-7, the V gene TRBV5-1, with a possible D match to TRBD2 (6 bases). Germline loops: CDR1 SGHRS, CDR2 YFSETQ. The CDR3 has 14 amino acids. V lost 4 bases, J lost 3 bases, and 14 bases lay in between. CDR3 nucleotides: TGCGCCAGCAGCGGGATTGGAGGGAACTACGAGCAGTACTTC. Its translation is CASSGIGGNYEQYF.

A few counts support this clonotype. This chain joins TRBV20-1 and TRBJ2-1; D perhaps matches TRBD1 (6 bases). The CDR3 is made up of 14 amino acids. V dropped 3 bases and J dropped 4 bases, with 13 bases sitting between them. Per the germline V gene, CDR1 is DFQATT and CDR2 is SNEGSKA (reference sequence). This chain's CDR3 is CSARQDRNYNEQFF. CDR3 nucleotides: TGCAGTGCTAGGCAGGACAGAAATTACAATGAGCAGTTCTTC.

This clonotype was detected only a few times. V gene TRBV28 combines with J gene TRBJ1-1; D might be TRBD1 (5 bases). V lost 7 bases and J lost 4, with 16 bases in between. Germline lookup yields CDR1 MDHEN and CDR2 SYDVKM. This CDR3 contains 14 residues. The CDR3 loop is CASTPPGYSTEAFF. CDR3 sequence (DNA): TGTGCCAGCACTCCCCCAGGGTACAGCACTGAAGCTTTCTTT.

The chain is built from TRBV20-1 and TRBJ2-6; 8 bases are shared with TRBD2. This CDR3 spans 16 amino acids. Germline CDR1 DFQATT, CDR2 SNEGSKA (reference sequence). The trim removed 3 bases at V and 0 bases at J, leaving 4 bases unmatched. The CDR3 DNA sequence: TGCAGTGCTAGTAGCGGGACCTTCTCTGGGGCCAACGTCCTGACTTTC. Protein product: CSASSGTFSGANVLTF.

This clonotype was recorded a few times. The V gene is TRBV28, the J gene TRBJ2-7; TRBD2 aligns across 7 bases. The CDR3 sequence is 13 residues long. Germline V CDR1 and CDR2: MDHEN, SYDVKM. V trimming: 7 bases; J trimming: 2 bases; junction bases outside the gene matches: 5. In DNA, the CDR3 is TGTGCCAGCACGGGCGGGAGAACCTACGAGCAGTACTTC. It yields the protein CASTGGRTYEQYF.

This clonotype was seen more than once but under ten times. The rearrangement uses TRBV7-2 and TRBJ2-1; D gene uncertain. Germline CDR1 and CDR2: SGHTA and FQGNSA. The CDR3 contains 14 residues. Deletions cut 5 bases from V and 5 bases from J, with 13 bases between. CDR3 sequence (DNA): TGTGCCAGCAGCCCCTTGGGGTTTAACAATGAGCAGTTCTTC. Residues: CASSPLGFNNEQFF.

The genes are TRBV5-6 and TRBJ2-3; a possible D gene is TRBD2 (6 bases). Germline V gene sequence: CDR1 SGHDT, CDR2 YYEEEE. The CDR3 has 15 residues. V was shortened by 1 base and J by 6 bases, with 15 bases between the two germline ends. The CDR3 DNA reads TGTGCCAGCAGCTTGCGGGAGTCGGATGAGGATACGCAGTATTTT. Its translation: CASSLRESDEDTQYF.

The rearrangement uses TRBV9 and TRBJ1-6; 8 bases are a match to TRBD1. The trim removed 4 bases at V and 10 bases at J, leaving 7 bases unmatched. Germline loops: CDR1 SGDLS, CDR2 YYNGEE. The CDR3 runs 14 residues. The DNA of the CDR3 is TGTGCCAGCAGCCCCTCACAGGGGGGGTCACCCCTCCACTTT. Amino acid sequence: CASSPSQGGSPLHF.

This clonotype was counted only a few times. The chain joins TRBV6-5 to TRBJ2-2; 8 nucleotides agree with TRBD2. The CDR3 runs to 14 residues. Germline V gives CDR1 MNHEY, CDR2 SVGAGI. Unmatched junction bases numbered 4, after V lost 4 bases and J lost 6 bases. The CDR3 loop is CASSFSGMPGELFF. The CDR3 coding sequence is TGTGCCAGCAGTTTTAGCGGGATGCCCGGGGAGCTGTTTTTT.